What follows are 28 T cell receptor beta chains derived from one specimen sequenced in a study of CD8 T cells in Susac syndrome. Random hexamers were used to reverse transcribe an amount of roughly 0.5 to 1 ug RNA. MiXCR was run by TCRdb on the immunoSEQ multiplex PCR reads, yielding one entry per CDR3 protein. The table includes about 300,000 distinct CDR3 sequences, over 75% detected once. Sequencing input: CD8+ T cells from PBMCs. Receptors originate from a human donor with multiple sclerosis.

Concerning this clonotype itself: Given the absence of the conserved phenylalanine or tryptophan at the CDR3 end, a read error is likely. No DNA is shown, since the ends of the CDR3 on it are uncertain; the CDR3 is the one TCRdb lists. The genes are TRBV4-3 and TRBJ1-1. Germline V gene lookup returns CDR1 LGHNA and CDR2 YSLEER. The CDR3 spans 11 amino acids, including both terminal residues. The CDR3 spells CASSQNTEAFL.

The count of this clonotype is one. CDR3 sequence: CASSQDWLTSGPYEQYF. DNA for the CDR3: TGCGCCAGCAGCCAAGATTGGTTGACTAGCGGGCCGTACGAGCAGTACTTC. The V gene is TRBV4-3, the J gene TRBJ2-7; 10 bases fit TRBD2. Germline V gene sequence: CDR1 LGHNA, CDR2 YSLEER. The CDR3 spans 17 residues. V was pared by 0 bases and J by 4 bases, with 9 bases of the junction left unmatched.

This clonotype was seen once. The chain has TRBV6-5 and TRBJ2-3, with a weak D call TRBD2 (6 bases). Germline CDR1 is MNHEY and CDR2 is SVGAGI. V lost 3 bases to trimming and J lost 2 bases, with 9 bases between them. The CDR3 consists of 14 residues. This CDR3 is CASSYRGTTDTQYF. The CDR3 DNA follows: TGTGCCAGCAGTTATCGGGGGACCACAGATACGCAGTATTTT.

The genes are TRBV6-6 and TRBJ1-1, with D possibly matching TRBD1 (5 bases). Trimming took off 0 bases at V and 2 bases at J, with 10 bases between the two ends. The CDR3 totals 15 residues. Germline V gene lookup returns CDR1 MNHNY and CDR2 SVGAGI (reference sequence). CDR3: CASSYSWGINTEAFF. Written as DNA, the CDR3 is TGTGCCAGCAGTTACTCATGGGGGATAAACACTGAAGCTTTCTTT.

The chain carries TRBV9 and TRBJ2-2; 11 positions match TRBD2. The CDR3 is 16 residues long. V shed 5 bases, J shed 6 bases, and the junction held 9 bases outside the gene matches. Germline V gene sequence: CDR1 SGDLS, CDR2 YYNGEE. CDR3: CASRDTSGSIPGELFF. CDR3 nucleotide sequence: TGTGCCAGCAGGGACACTAGCGGGAGTATCCCCGGGGAGCTGTTTTTT.

The V call is TRBV29-1, the J call TRBJ2-7; possibly TRBD2 for D (5 bases). The V and J ends lost 6 bases and 0 bases respectively, with 18 bases between them. CDR1 is SQVTM and CDR2 is ANQGSEA in the germline V gene. The CDR3 covers 15 residues. CDR3 in DNA: TGCAGCGTCGCCCAGCCGGGATGGAGCTCCTACGAGCAGTACTTC. It specifies CSVAQPGWSSYEQYF.

The rearrangement links TRBV7-2 to TRBJ2-7, with D perhaps TRBD1 (5 bases). CDR1 is SGHTA and CDR2 is FQGNSA in the germline V gene. This CDR3 is built from 14 residues. Between the trimmed V and J ends, which lost 2 bases and 3 bases, there was a span of 11 bases. CDR3: CASSLPDTNYEQYF. CDR3 coding DNA: TGTGCCAGCAGCTTACCGGACACCAACTACGAGCAGTACTTC.

In its sample, this clonotype was seen a few times. This chain uses TRBV7-9 with TRBJ1-1; 8 nucleotides match TRBD1. J gave up 4 bases and V 7 bases, and 5 bases lay outside the gene matches. Per germline, CDR1 SEHNR and CDR2 FQNEAQ (reference sequence). CDR3 length: 13 residues. The CDR3 loop reads CASNPRGPTEAFF. The CDR3 region has the DNA TGTGCCAGCAATCCCAGGGGGCCCACTGAAGCTTTCTTT.

The chain carries TRBV7-6 and TRBJ2-5; D not certain. V lost 5 bases and J 0 bases, leaving 19 bases between the germline ends. The CDR3 extends over 17 amino acids. CDR1 is SGHVS and CDR2 is FNYEAQ in the germline V gene. The CDR3: CASSTSVGSYYQETQYF. In DNA form, the CDR3 reads TGTGCCAGCAGCACTTCTGTGGGCAGCTACTACCAAGAGACCCAGTACTTC.

The chain uses TRBV7-8 and TRBJ2-2; 8 bases agree with TRBD1. Germline assignment: CDR1 SGHVS and CDR2 FQNEAQ. V gave up 1 base and J gave up 2 bases; unmatched junction bases: 6. This CDR3 has 17 amino acids. CDR3 in DNA: TGTGCCAGCAGCTTAGTTCTCGACAGGGGCAACACCGGGGAGCTGTTTTTT. Its protein product is CASSLVLDRGNTGELFF.

The chain is built from TRBV12-3 or TRBV12-4 and TRBJ1-4; D is unclear. V was pared by 6 bases and J by 7 bases, with 15 bases between. This CDR3 region has 14 residues. CDR3 region: CASRTSFGGEKLFF. As DNA, the CDR3 is TGTGCCAGCAGGACATCATTCGGAGGTGAAAAACTGTTTTTT.

The V and J genes are TRBV4-3 and TRBJ2-3; D is undetermined. Trimming removed 0 bases from V and 0 bases from J, with 13 bases in between. This CDR3 has 17 amino acids. The germline CDR1 and CDR2 sequences are LGHNA and YSLEER. CDR3 protein: CASSQDSPASSTDTQYF. DNA for the CDR3: TGCGCCAGCAGCCAAGATAGTCCGGCATCTAGCACAGATACGCAGTATTTT.

The chain combines TRBV7-9 with TRBJ1-5, with 9 bases identical to TRBD1. This CDR3 contains 16 residues. Germline CDR1 reads SEHNR; CDR2 reads FQNEAQ (reference sequence). Trimming took 5 bases from V and 6 from J; bases not matched to a gene: 11. Here the CDR3 DNA reads TGTGCCAGCAGCCTAGGCACCACAGGGGGCACTCAGCCCCAGCATTTT. Protein: CASSLGTTGGTQPQHF.

V usage is TRBV27 and J usage is TRBJ1-1; D gene unclear. The V gene lost 5 bases and the J gene lost 0 bases, with 13 bases spanning the gap. The CDR3 contains 15 residues. Germline CDR1 reads MNHEY; CDR2 reads SMNVEV (reference sequence). CDR3 region: CASSPLSGLNTEAFF. In DNA, the CDR3 is TGTGCCAGCAGTCCGCTTTCCGGGCTGAACACTGAAGCTTTCTTT.

This clonotype was seen only a few times. V usage is TRBV4-1 and J usage is TRBJ1-1, with D maybe TRBD1 (6 bases). Germline CDR1 reads MGHRA; CDR2 reads YSYEKL. Trimming left V 4 bases short and J 4 bases short, with 13 bases between. The CDR3 extends over 14 amino acids. In DNA, the CDR3 is TGCGCCAGCAGCCTAGGGGGGCTTGGCACTGAAGCTTTCTTT. Translating gives CASSLGGLGTEAFF.

This clonotype was picked up one time. CDR3 sequence reads: CASSQEGRYQETQYF. CDR3 nucleotides: TGTGCCAGCAGCCAAGAGGGCAGATACCAAGAGACCCAGTACTTC. The rearrangement joins TRBV3-1 to TRBJ2-5; the D is unclear. The germline V gene encodes CDR1 LGHDT and CDR2 YNNKEL (reference sequence). The CDR3 extends over 15 amino acids. Trimming stripped 0 bases from V and 0 bases from J, with 8 bases between.

The V and J genes are TRBV19 and TRBJ1-1, with TRBD1 as a possible D gene (5 bases). Germline CDR1 reads LNHDA; CDR2 reads SQIVND (reference sequence). V shed 6 bases and J shed 5 bases, with 19 bases lying between them. The CDR3 runs to 15 residues. CDR3 nucleotides: TGTGCCAGTAGCCTTCCTTTCCAGGGTCGGACTGAAGCTTTCTTT. It encodes CASSLPFQGRTEAFF.

This clonotype occurred once. V gene TRBV25-1 combines with J gene TRBJ1-4; tentative D call: TRBD1 (5 bases). The CDR3 runs 15 residues. Trimming cost V 2 bases and J 5 bases, with 12 bases left between them. The germline V gene encodes CDR1 MGHDK and CDR2 SYGVNS. CDR3 sequence (DNA): TGTGCCAGCAGTGAAATGGGGGGACTGAATGAAAAACTGTTTTTT. Translation gives CASSEMGGLNEKLFF.

This chain links TRBV7-8 with TRBJ1-1; TRBD1 might be the D (5 bases). Trimming took 5 bases from V and 6 from J, leaving 19 bases between them. The CDR3 spans 15 residues. CDR1 is SGHVS, CDR2 FQNEAQ, per germline. The DNA of the CDR3 is TGTGCCAGCAGCCCAGGGCTGGGGGGAGACGCTGAAGCTTTCTTT. Residues: CASSPGLGGDAEAFF.

V is TRBV28 and J is TRBJ2-1, with 10 bases fitting TRBD2. The ends lost 7 bases at V and 5 bases at J; junction bases unmatched: 5. The CDR3 covers 14 residues. Germline V gene data show CDR1 as MDHEN and CDR2 as SYDVKM. Here the CDR3 DNA reads TGTGCCAGCAAAGGGCTAGCGGGGGACAATGAGCAGTTCTTC. Translated, it gives CASKGLAGDNEQFF.

The rearrangement links TRBV5-5 to TRBJ2-7; tentatively, D is TRBD2 (5 bases). Per the germline V gene, CDR1 is SGHKS and CDR2 is YYEKEE (reference sequence). The germline V and J ends were trimmed by 2 bases and 2 bases, with 17 bases remaining between them. This CDR3 is built from 16 residues. DNA for the CDR3: TGTGCCAGCAGCTTAAGTTTCGAGGCGGGTACCTACGAGCAGTACTTC. Protein sequence: CASSLSFEAGTYEQYF. The full variable domain, completed using reference TRBV5-5 and TRBJ2-7, is DAGVTQSPTHLIKTRGQQVTLRCSPISGHKSVSWYQQVLGQGPQFIFQYYEKEERGRGNFPDRFSARQFPNYSSELNVNALLLGDSALYLCASSLSFEAGTYEQYFGPGTRLTVT.

The chain employs TRBV7-9 and TRBJ2-2; D possibly corresponds to TRBD1 (6 bases). Trimming removed 4 bases at V and 6 bases at J, with 12 bases between. The CDR3 runs to 14 residues. Germline CDR1 SEHNR, CDR2 FQNEAQ (reference sequence). The CDR3 spells CASSSQGRAGELFF. The CDR3 bases are TGTGCCAGCAGCTCACAGGGTCGGGCCGGGGAGCTGTTTTTT.

This clonotype was seen a few times. The CDR3 reads CASSPLASAYEQYF. CDR3 DNA sequence: TGTGCCAGTAGTCCTCTAGCGTCGGCCTACGAGCAGTACTTC. The chain combines TRBV19 with TRBJ2-7, with D possibly being TRBD2 (6 bases). Germline CDR1 and CDR2: LNHDA and SQIVND (reference sequence). Trimming took 5 bases from V and 2 from J, leaving 13 bases between them. The CDR3 sequence is 14 residues long.

CDR3 loop: CASSLAAGGLDSYEQYF. CDR3 coding DNA: TGTGCCAGCAGCTTAGCAGCGGGGGGACTAGATTCCTACGAGCAGTACTTC. This chain connects TRBV7-9 to TRBJ2-7; 9 positions match TRBD2. V lost 0 bases to trimming and J lost 1 base; unmatched junction nucleotides: 7. The CDR3 contains 17 residues. Per the germline V gene, CDR1 is SEHNR and CDR2 is FQNEAQ (reference sequence). Full variable domain (remainder filled in from reference TRBV7-9 and TRBJ2-7): DTGVSQNPRHKITKRGQNVTFRCDPISEHNRLYWYRQTLGQGPEFLTYFQNEAQLEKSRLLSDRFSAERPKGSFSTLEIQRTEQGDSAMYLCASSLAAGGLDSYEQYFGPGTRLTVT.

This clonotype was found a few times. This chain connects TRBV6-5 to TRBJ1-1; D unclear. Germline loops: CDR1 MNHEY, CDR2 SVGAGI. V lost 2 bases, J lost 8 bases, and 12 bases lay in between. This CDR3 has 13 amino acids. The CDR3 loop is CASSYIVEVEAFF. The CDR3 coding sequence is TGTGCCAGCAGTTACATCGTGGAGGTCGAAGCTTTCTTT.

V is TRBV7-2 and J is TRBJ2-1; 11 bases align to TRBD1. The length of the CDR3 is 17 residues. The ends lost 1 base at V and 3 bases at J; junction bases unmatched: 5. Germline V gives CDR1 SGHTA, CDR2 FQGNSA. CDR3 bases: TGTGCCAGCAGCTTAGGAAGGACAGGGGGCCTCTACAATGAGCAGTTCTTC. As protein: CASSLGRTGGLYNEQFF. The variable domain in full, with the rest retrieved from reference TRBV7-2 and TRBJ2-1, is GAGVSQSPSNKVTEKGKDVELRCDPISGHTALYWYRQSLGQGLEFLIYFQGNSAPDKSGLPSDRFSAERTGGSVSTLTIQRTQQEDSAVYLCASSLGRTGGLYNEQFFGPGTRLTVL.

This clonotype was seen a handful of times. The V and J genes are TRBV4-3 and TRBJ1-4; no firm D call. Germline CDR1 is LGHNA and CDR2 is YSLEER. Trimming pared 3 bases from V and 7 bases from J, leaving 15 bases between. The CDR3 extends over 15 amino acids. This chain's CDR3 is CASSHDSYVGEKLFF. CDR3 sequence (DNA): TGCGCCAGCAGCCACGATTCATATGTGGGTGAAAAACTGTTTTTT.

This chain connects TRBV15 to TRBJ1-5; D is perhaps TRBD1 (6 bases). This CDR3 has 15 residues. V lost 1 base, J lost 2 bases, and 9 bases lay in between. Per germline, CDR1 LNHNV and CDR2 YYDKDF (reference sequence). The CDR3: CATSRVTGRNQPQHF. DNA for the CDR3: TGTGCCACCAGCAGAGTGACAGGTCGCAATCAGCCCCAGCATTTT.